The present T cell receptor (beta chain) was sequenced within a study of siplizumab effects on memory and regulatory T cells. Notes on the study in general: Assignment of a naive or memory phenotype failed for roughly 75-97% of the proliferating CD4+ or CD8+ clones.

To note about this clone: Antigen unknown. The sample has other DNA sequences that encode this CDR3 too.

Unstimulated naive, memory, effector memory and TEMRA subsets from a few donor pairs have been sequenced, the authors report. Germline values: CDR1 GTSNPN, CDR2 SVGIG (reference sequence). Trimming cost V 4 bases and J 0 bases, with 12 bases left between them. The CDR3 totals 14 residues. TCRdb keeps only in-frame clones here, not all; method: immunoSEQ multiplex PCR. The table has some 52,000 clones, under 98% seen once. This sequence originates from a human donor in good health. The sequencing sample was made of naive CD4+ T cells sorted from blood. The chain has TRBV30 and TRBJ1-1; unclear D gene. The CDR3 reads CAWTRRLMNTEAFF. Here the CDR3 DNA reads TGTGCCTGGACCCGACGGCTCATGAACACTGAAGCTTTCTTT.